These 28 T cell receptor beta chains originate from one sample sequenced in a study of control samples from healthy donors and cancer patients. Profiled with immunoSEQ multiplex PCR; TCRdb holds only in-frame clones, not every one. The table lists about 120,000 clones, around 90% of them singletons. Sequences were obtained from blood. These receptors all come from a man in his forties in good health.

The gene calls are TRBV5-1 and TRBJ1-2, with 7 bases fitting TRBD1. CDR3 length equals 14 residues. The germline gives CDR1 SGHRS, CDR2 YFSETQ. Trimming at V came to 0 bases and at J to 7 bases, leaving 6 bases not matched to a gene. The CDR3 region is CASSLEGRGSGYTF. CDR3 DNA sequence: TGCGCCAGCAGCTTGGAGGGCAGGGGGAGTGGCTACACCTTC.

This clone appeared a few times. This sequence joins TRBV10-1 and TRBJ1-1; TRBD1 is a possible D gene (5 bases). Germline CDR1 WNHNN, CDR2 SYGVQD (reference sequence). V lost 2 bases and J lost 11, with 9 bases in between. There are 11 residues in the CDR3. The CDR3 reads CASSEGGSAFF. The CDR3 DNA is TGCGCCAGCAGTGAGGGGGGGTCCGCTTTCTTT.

V gene TRBV4-2 combines with J gene TRBJ1-4; no firm D call. Germline CDR1 and CDR2: LGHNA and YNFKEQ. Between the trimmed V and J ends, which lost 2 bases and 8 bases, there was a span of 12 bases. The length of the CDR3 is 14 residues. This chain's CDR3 is CASSQWEVSEKLFF. DNA of the CDR3: TGTGCCAGCAGCCAATGGGAAGTAAGCGAAAAACTGTTTTTT.

In nucleotides, the CDR3 is TGTGCCAGCGGCGAGGCAGAAGACTACGAGCAGTACTTC. It translates to CASGEAEDYEQYF. V gene TRBV21-1 combines with J gene TRBJ2-7; the table's D gene call, TRBD2, was not cross checked with the DNA. TRBV21-1 is a pseudogene segment. The CDR3 runs 13 residues.

V usage is TRBV7-6 and J usage is TRBJ1-5; D is possibly TRBD1 (6 bases). Between the trimmed V and J ends, which lost 1 base and 5 bases, there was a span of 12 bases. The CDR3 has 15 amino acids. Germline-derived CDR1 and CDR2 are SGHVS and FNYEAQ. The CDR3 DNA reads as TGTGCCAGCAGCTTAGAGGCAGGGGCCCATCAGCCCCAGCATTTT. This codes for CASSLEAGAHQPQHF.

The chain couples TRBV5-1 to TRBJ1-1, with D hard to call. CDR1 and CDR2 from the germline V gene are SGHRS and YFSETQ. The CDR3 covers 14 residues. V was cut by 1 base and J by 2 bases, with 9 bases left in between. CDR3 DNA: TGCGCCAGCAGCTTGTTCGAGGGCAACACTGAAGCTTTCTTT. This gives the protein CASSLFEGNTEAFF.

The chain joins TRBV4-1 to TRBJ2-7; 11 nucleotides match TRBD1. Germline lookup yields CDR1 MGHRA and CDR2 YSYEKL. Trimming removed 1 base from V and 4 bases from J; junction bases left unmatched: 3. The CDR3 runs 15 residues. The CDR3 loop reads CASSQGGQGAYEQYF. DNA of the CDR3: TGCGCCAGCAGCCAAGGTGGACAGGGGGCTTACGAGCAGTACTTC.

This clone was found a few times. The chain recombines TRBV11-2 with TRBJ1-1, with D perhaps matching TRBD1 (6 bases). The CDR3 extends over 11 amino acids. Deletions cut 5 bases from V and 11 bases from J, with 12 bases between. Germline loops: CDR1 SGHAT, CDR2 FQNNGV. Written as DNA, the CDR3 is TGTGCCAGCAGCCGAGGGGGGGGTGCTTTCTTT. Translated, it gives CASSRGGGAFF.

This clone was counted a few times. The chain employs TRBV7-9 and TRBJ2-3, with 10 nucleotides matching TRBD2. Losses at the gene ends were 5 bases for V and 5 bases for J; bases not matched to a gene: 7. The CDR3 length is 15 residues. Germline V gives CDR1 SEHNR, CDR2 FQNEAQ (reference sequence). The CDR3 sequence: CASSPTSGEIDTQYF. DNA of the CDR3: TGTGCCAGCAGCCCCACTAGCGGGGAAATAGATACGCAGTATTTT.

V gene TRBV19 combines with J gene TRBJ2-1; D gene ambiguous. This CDR3 comprises 14 residues. V was shortened by 7 bases and J by 0 bases, with 10 bases between the two germline ends. The germline CDR1 and CDR2 sequences are LNHDA and SQIVND (reference sequence). CDR3 amino acids: CASNGPSSYNEQFF. In DNA, the CDR3 is TGTGCCAGTAATGGGCCAAGCTCCTACAATGAGCAGTTCTTC.

The chain combines TRBV19 with TRBJ1-1; D unresolved. With 6 bases removed from V and 6 bases from J, the gap between germline ends came to 11 bases. This CDR3 has 12 residues. CDR1 is LNHDA and CDR2 is SQIVND in the germline V gene (reference sequence). The CDR3 sequence is CASSHRSSEAFF. The CDR3 nucleotides read TGTGCCAGTAGCCACCGATCTTCTGAAGCTTTCTTT.

The V call is TRBV6-5, the J call TRBJ1-6, with unresolved D. V lost 4 bases and J lost 10, with 8 bases in between. CDR1 and CDR2 (germline): MNHEY, SVGAGI. This CDR3 is 12 amino acids long. The CDR3 bases are TGTGCCAGCAGTTCCCTCCTGTCACCCCTCCACTTT. This sequence encodes CASSSLLSPLHF.

This clone was recorded only once. The identical CDR3 is also encoded by other nucleotide sequences in the sample. The chain links TRBV11-2 to TRBJ2-5; D not certain. V dropped 6 bases and J dropped 3 bases, with 8 bases sitting between them. CDR1 and CDR2 (germline): SGHAT, FQNNGV. The CDR3 runs to 12 residues. Here the CDR3 DNA reads TGTGCCAGCAGTCTAGTAGAAGAGACCCAGTACTTC. This sequence encodes CASSLVEETQYF.

This chain connects TRBV18 to TRBJ2-5, with TRBD2 matching over 9 bases. This CDR3 is built from 16 residues. With V trimmed by 6 bases and J by 5 bases, 13 bases remained unmatched. Looked up from germline, CDR1 is KGHSH and CDR2 is LQKENI. The CDR3 protein is CASSPTSGGPLETQYF. In DNA, the CDR3 is TGTGCCAGCTCCCCGACAAGCGGGGGGCCCCTGGAGACCCAGTACTTC.

V gene TRBV11-3 combines with J gene TRBJ2-3; TRBD1 aligns across 9 bases. The CDR3 runs 15 residues. Germline V gives CDR1 SGHNT, CDR2 YENEEA. The V and J ends lost 8 bases and 4 bases, in that order; junction bases with no gene match: 10. The CDR3 loop is CASALGTGNADTQYF. The CDR3, as DNA: TGTGCCAGCGCCTTAGGGACAGGGAACGCAGATACGCAGTATTTT. Combining the CDR3 with reference TRBV11-3 and TRBJ2-3 gives the whole variable domain EAGVVQSPRYKIIEKKQPVAFWCNPISGHNTLYWYLQNLGQGPELLIRYENEEAVDDSQLPKDRFSAERLKGVDSTLKIQPAELGDSAVYLCASALGTGNADTQYFGPGTRLTVL.

V gene TRBV2 combines with J gene TRBJ2-3, with D hard to call. V lost 8 bases and J 0 bases, leaving 12 bases between the germline ends. CDR1 SNHLY and CDR2 FYNNEI come from the germline V gene. This CDR3 comprises 14 residues. The DNA of the CDR3 is TGTGCCAGCCTCCCCCTCAGGAGCACAGATACGCAGTATTTT. Translation gives CASLPLRSTDTQYF.

The chain uses TRBV6-5 and TRBJ2-7; 9 positions agree with TRBD1. This CDR3 is 13 amino acids long. V was pared by 2 bases and J by 6 bases, with 2 bases of the junction left unmatched. Per germline, CDR1 MNHEY and CDR2 SVGAGI. Here the CDR3 reads CASSYTGGGEQYF. CDR3 DNA sequence: TGTGCCAGCAGTTACACAGGGGGCGGCGAGCAGTACTTC.

This chain connects TRBV28 to TRBJ2-1; TRBD2 aligns across 13 bases. V dropped 3 bases and J dropped 9; count of bases not matched to a gene: 5. The CDR3 loop spans 15 amino acids. Germline assignment: CDR1 MDHEN and CDR2 SYDVKM. CDR3 coding DNA: TGTGCCAGCAGTTTGCCTGGACTAGCGGGGGCTGAGCAGTTCTTC. As protein: CASSLPGLAGAEQFF.

The genes are TRBV27 and TRBJ1-2; D is unresolved. The CDR3 runs to 12 residues. V was clipped by 4 bases and J by 8 bases, with 11 bases between them. Germline-derived CDR1 and CDR2 are MNHEY and SMNVEV (reference sequence). CDR3 nucleotides: TGTGCCAGCAGTTCCACCACGGGGGGCTACACCTTC. Encoded protein: CASSSTTGGYTF.

This clone came up a few times. This chain links TRBV24-1 with TRBJ2-3; 8 nucleotides match TRBD2. From germline, CDR1 is KGHDR and CDR2 SFDVKD. J lost 3 bases, V lost 6 bases, and 19 bases had no gene match. This CDR3 has 19 residues. CDR3 nucleotides: TGTGCCACCAGTCCCAATAAGAGGACTAGCTCGGTTTGGACAGATACGCAGTATTTT. Its translation is CATSPNKRTSSVWTDTQYF.

The chain joins TRBV4-1 to TRBJ1-5; maybe TRBD1 (6 bases). Looked up from germline, CDR1 is MGHRA and CDR2 is YSYEKL. V lost 2 bases to trimming and J lost 6 bases, with 8 bases between them. The CDR3 is made up of 13 amino acids. This CDR3 is CASSQWGAQPQHF. DNA of the CDR3: TGCGCCAGCAGCCAATGGGGGGCTCAGCCCCAGCATTTT.

The rearrangement joins TRBV27 to TRBJ1-1, with unresolved D. V was clipped by 4 bases and J by 7 bases, with 16 bases between them. Germline CDR1 reads MNHEY; CDR2 reads SMNVEV (reference sequence). The CDR3 has 14 residues. For the CDR3, the DNA is TGTGCCAGCAGTTCTCTGACAACCTCAATTGAAGCTTTCTTT. Protein: CASSSLTTSIEAFF.

This chain joins TRBV29-1 and TRBJ1-3; a possible D gene is TRBD1 (5 bases). The CDR3 loop spans 15 amino acids. CDR1 is SQVTM, CDR2 ANQGSEA, per germline. Trimming took 6 bases from V and 4 from J, leaving 19 bases between them. The CDR3: CSVRVGAEGGNTIYF. The CDR3 DNA sequence: TGCAGCGTCCGAGTCGGGGCAGAAGGGGGAAACACCATATATTTT.

The V call is TRBV5-6, the J call TRBJ2-1; D remains ambiguous. Trimming took off 0 bases at V and 9 bases at J, with 13 bases between the two ends. Germline V gene data show CDR1 as SGHDT and CDR2 as YYEEEE. CDR3 size: 14 residues. CDR3 residues: CASSLAGPWGEQFF. CDR3 coding DNA: TGTGCCAGCAGCTTGGCGGGTCCGTGGGGTGAGCAGTTCTTC.

This clone has more than one count but fewer than ten. The V and J genes are TRBV27 and TRBJ2-7; TRBD2 aligns across 8 bases. The CDR3 is made up of 13 amino acids. The germline V gene has CDR1 MNHEY and CDR2 SMNVEV (reference sequence). V shed 5 bases and J 6 bases; nucleotides not matched to a gene: 6. The CDR3 loop is CASSANGGGEQYF. DNA for the CDR3: TGTGCCAGCAGTGCAAACGGGGGGGGCGAGCAGTACTTC.

The chain links TRBV19 to TRBJ1-1; 8 nucleotides agree with TRBD1. The CDR3 totals 15 residues. With V trimmed by 1 base and J by 4 bases, 5 bases remained unmatched. CDR1 and CDR2 (germline): LNHDA, SQIVND (reference sequence). In DNA, the CDR3 is TGTGCCAGTAGTATAGGGACAGGGCCGGCCACTGAAGCTTTCTTT. Protein sequence: CASSIGTGPATEAFF.

The V and J genes are TRBV7-6 and TRBJ2-1, with TRBD2 matching over 14 bases. V lost 6 bases to trimming and J lost 0 bases; unmatched junction nucleotides: 4. The CDR3 contains 17 residues. Germline-derived CDR1 and CDR2 are SGHVS and FNYEAQ. The CDR3 loop reads CASRPTSGGASYNEQFF. CDR3 coding DNA: TGTGCCAGCAGACCGACTAGCGGGGGGGCCTCCTACAATGAGCAGTTCTTC.

This sequence joins TRBV6-6 and TRBJ2-1; TRBD1 matches at 8 bases. J was trimmed by 2 bases and V by 7 bases; bases with no gene match: 7. CDR1 is MNHNY and CDR2 is SVGAGI in the germline V gene (reference sequence). This CDR3 is built from 15 residues. The CDR3: CASNPGGFPYNEQFF. The CDR3 DNA follows: TGTGCCAGCAATCCAGGGGGCTTCCCCTACAATGAGCAGTTCTTC.